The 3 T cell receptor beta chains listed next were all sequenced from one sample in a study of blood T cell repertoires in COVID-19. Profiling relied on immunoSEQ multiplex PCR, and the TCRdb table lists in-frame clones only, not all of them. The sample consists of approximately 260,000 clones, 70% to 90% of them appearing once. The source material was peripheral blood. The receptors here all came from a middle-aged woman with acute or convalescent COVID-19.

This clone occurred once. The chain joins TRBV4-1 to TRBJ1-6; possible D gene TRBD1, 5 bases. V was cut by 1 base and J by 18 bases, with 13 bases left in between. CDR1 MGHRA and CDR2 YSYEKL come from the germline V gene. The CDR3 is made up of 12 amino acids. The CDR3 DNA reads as TGCGCCAGCAGCCAAGCAGGGATTATCCCCCACTTT. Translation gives CASSQAGIIPHF.

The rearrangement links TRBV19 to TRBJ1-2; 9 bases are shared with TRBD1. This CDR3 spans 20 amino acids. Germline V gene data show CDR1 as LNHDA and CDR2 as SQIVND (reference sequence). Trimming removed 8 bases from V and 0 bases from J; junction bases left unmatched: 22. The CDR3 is CASHPGQGYTYYSTNYGYTF. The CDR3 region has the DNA TGTGCCAGTCATCCGGGACAGGGATACACCTACTATTCTACTAACTATGGCTACACCTTC.

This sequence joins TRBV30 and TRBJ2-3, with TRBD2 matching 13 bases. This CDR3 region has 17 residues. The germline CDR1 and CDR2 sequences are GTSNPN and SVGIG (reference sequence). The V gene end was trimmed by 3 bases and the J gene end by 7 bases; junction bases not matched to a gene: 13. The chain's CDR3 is CAWRVPPGLAGLHTQYF. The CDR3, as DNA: TGTGCCTGGAGAGTACCACCGGGACTAGCGGGGTTACATACGCAGTATTTT.